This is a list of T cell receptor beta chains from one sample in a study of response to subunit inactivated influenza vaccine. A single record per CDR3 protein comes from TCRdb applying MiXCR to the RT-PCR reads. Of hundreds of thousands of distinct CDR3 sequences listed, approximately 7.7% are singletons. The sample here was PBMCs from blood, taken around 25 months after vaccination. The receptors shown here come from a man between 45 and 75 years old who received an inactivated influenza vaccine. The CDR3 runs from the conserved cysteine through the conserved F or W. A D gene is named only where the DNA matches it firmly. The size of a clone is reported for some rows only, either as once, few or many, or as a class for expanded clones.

cdr3_aa: CASSVGTGSTEAFF
cdr3_nt: TGTGCCAGCAGTGTCGGGACAGGGTCCACTGAAGCTTTCTTT
clone_size: -
v_call: TRBV2
j_call: TRBJ1-1
d_call: TRBD1

cdr3_aa: CASSLSTGGNEQFF
cdr3_nt: TGCGCCAGCAGCTTGTCGACAGGGGGCAATGAGCAGTTCTTC
clone_size: many
v_call: TRBV5-1
j_call: TRBJ2-1
d_call: TRBD1

cdr3_aa: CASSPTRTAGAFF
cdr3_nt: TGTGCCAGCAGTCCCACTCGGACAGCAGGAGCTTTCTTT
clone_size: many
v_call: TRBV6-2/TRBV6-3
j_call: TRBJ1-1
d_call: -

cdr3_aa: CASSLPRTTGGGYTF
cdr3_nt: TGTGCCAGCAGTTTACCCCGGACCACCGGGGGTGGCTACACCTTC
clone_size: many
v_call: TRBV28
j_call: TRBJ1-2
d_call: -

cdr3_aa: CSANKREPLPYPHNEQFF
cdr3_nt: TGCAGTGCTAACAAGCGGGAGCCGCTACCCTACCCCCACAATGAGCAGTTCTTC
clone_size: many
v_call: TRBV20-1
j_call: TRBJ2-1
d_call: TRBD2

cdr3_aa: CATSKRLAGINEQFF
cdr3_nt: TGTGCCACCAGCAAACGACTAGCGGGGATAAATGAGCAGTTCTTC
clone_size: few
v_call: TRBV15
j_call: TRBJ2-1
d_call: TRBD2

cdr3_aa: CSASGDKDHTDTQYF
cdr3_nt: TGCAGTGCTAGTGGTGACAAAGATCACACAGATACGCAGTATTTT
clone_size: few
v_call: TRBV20-1
j_call: TRBJ2-3
d_call: -

cdr3_aa: CASSESNRGGGRDTQYF
cdr3_nt: TGTGCCAGCAGTGAATCAAACAGGGGCGGAGGTAGAGATACGCAGTATTTT
clone_size: -
v_call: TRBV27
j_call: TRBJ2-3
d_call: TRBD1

cdr3_aa: CASGDQGGSYNEQFF
cdr3_nt: TGCGCCAGCGGTGATCAGGGGGGCTCCTACAATGAGCAGTTCTTC
clone_size: -
v_call: TRBV5-1
j_call: TRBJ2-1
d_call: -

cdr3_aa: CASRSPERSLGEQYF
cdr3_nt: TGTGCCAGCAGATCCCCGGAACGTTCTTTAGGCGAGCAGTACTTC
clone_size: many
v_call: TRBV2
j_call: TRBJ2-7
d_call: -

cdr3_aa: CASSLAQTSGYNEQFF
cdr3_nt: TGTGCCAGCAGCTTAGCGCAAACTAGCGGTTACAATGAGCAGTTCTTC
clone_size: few
v_call: TRBV7-9
j_call: TRBJ2-1
d_call: TRBD2

cdr3_aa: CSVVPRVSGRAPDTQYF
cdr3_nt: TGCAGCGTTGTACCTCGTGTGAGCGGGAGGGCTCCAGATACGCAGTATTTT
clone_size: -
v_call: TRBV29-1
j_call: TRBJ2-3
d_call: TRBD2

cdr3_aa: CASSSASVWPKGTDTQYF
cdr3_nt: TGTGCCAGCAGTTCGGCCAGCGTATGGCCTAAAGGAACAGATACGCAGTATTTT
clone_size: many
v_call: TRBV27
j_call: TRBJ2-3
d_call: -

cdr3_aa: CASSSAAEQYF
cdr3_nt: TGTGCCAGCAGCAGCGCGGCCGAGCAGTACTTC
clone_size: -
v_call: TRBV12-3/TRBV12-4
j_call: TRBJ2-7
d_call: -

cdr3_aa: CASKLGSYNEQFF
cdr3_nt: TGTGCCAGCAAGCTTGGTTCCTACAATGAGCAGTTCTTC
clone_size: -
v_call: TRBV5-6
j_call: TRBJ2-1
d_call: -

cdr3_aa: CASRDNTQVSNQPQHF
cdr3_nt: TGTGCCAGCCGGGACAACACTCAAGTTAGCAATCAGCCCCAGCATTTT
clone_size: few
v_call: TRBV6-1
j_call: TRBJ1-5
d_call: -

cdr3_aa: CASSFQGSSYNSPLHF
cdr3_nt: TGTGCCAGCAGTTTTCAGGGGAGCTCCTATAATTCACCCCTCCACTTT
clone_size: many
v_call: TRBV27
j_call: TRBJ1-6
d_call: -

cdr3_aa: CASSPASGTTYEQYF
cdr3_nt: TGCGCCAGCAGCCCCGCATCCGGGACAACTTACGAGCAGTACTTC
clone_size: many
v_call: TRBV5-1
j_call: TRBJ2-7
d_call: -